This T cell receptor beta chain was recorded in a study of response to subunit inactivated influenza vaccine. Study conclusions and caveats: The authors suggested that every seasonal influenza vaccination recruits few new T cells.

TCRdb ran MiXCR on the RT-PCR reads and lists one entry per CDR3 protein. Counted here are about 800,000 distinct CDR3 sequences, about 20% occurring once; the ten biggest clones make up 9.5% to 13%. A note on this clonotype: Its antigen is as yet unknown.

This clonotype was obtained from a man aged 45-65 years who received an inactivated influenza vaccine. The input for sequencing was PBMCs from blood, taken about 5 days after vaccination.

As DNA, the CDR3 is TGTGCCACCAGTGACCGGACAGGGAACGAGCAGTACTTC. It encodes CATSDRTGNEQYF. This chain connects TRBV24-1 to TRBJ2-7; the match to TRBD1 covers 8 bases. This CDR3 is built from 13 residues. Germline V CDR1 and CDR2: KGHDR, SFDVKD. With V trimmed by 4 bases and J by 5 bases, 3 bases remained unmatched.